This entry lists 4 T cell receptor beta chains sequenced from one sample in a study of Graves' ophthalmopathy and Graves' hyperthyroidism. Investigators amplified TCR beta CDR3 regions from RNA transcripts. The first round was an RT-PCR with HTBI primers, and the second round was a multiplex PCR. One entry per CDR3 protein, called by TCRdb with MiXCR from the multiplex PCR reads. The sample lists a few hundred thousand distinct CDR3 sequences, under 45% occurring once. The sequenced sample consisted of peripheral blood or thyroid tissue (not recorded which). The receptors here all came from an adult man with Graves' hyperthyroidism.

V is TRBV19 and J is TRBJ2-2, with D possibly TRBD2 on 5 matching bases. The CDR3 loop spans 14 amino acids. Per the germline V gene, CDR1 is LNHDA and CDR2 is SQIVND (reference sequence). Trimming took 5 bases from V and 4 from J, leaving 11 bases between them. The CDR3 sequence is CASSRGWGTGELFF. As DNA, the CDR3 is TGTGCCAGTAGTCGCGGGTGGGGCACCGGGGAGCTGTTTTTT. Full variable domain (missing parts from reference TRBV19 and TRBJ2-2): DGGITQSPKYLFRKEGQNVTLSCEQNLNHDAMYWYRQDPGQGLRLIYYSQIVNDFQKGDIAEGYSVSREKKESFPLTVTSAQKNPTAFYLCASSRGWGTGELFFGEGSRLTVL.

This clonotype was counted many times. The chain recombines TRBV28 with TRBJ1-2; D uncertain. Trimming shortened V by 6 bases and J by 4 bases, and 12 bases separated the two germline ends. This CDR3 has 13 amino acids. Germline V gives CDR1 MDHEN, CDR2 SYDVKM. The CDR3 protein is CASSPPHVYGYTF. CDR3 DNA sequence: TGTGCCAGCAGCCCTCCCCACGTCTATGGCTACACCTTC.

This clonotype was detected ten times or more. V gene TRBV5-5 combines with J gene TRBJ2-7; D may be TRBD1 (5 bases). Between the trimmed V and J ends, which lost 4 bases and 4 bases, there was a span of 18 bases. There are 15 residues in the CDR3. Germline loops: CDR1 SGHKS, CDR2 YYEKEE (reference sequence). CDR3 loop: CASSQARVRGYEQYF. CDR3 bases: TGTGCCAGCAGCCAAGCTCGGGTAAGGGGTTACGAGCAGTACTTC.

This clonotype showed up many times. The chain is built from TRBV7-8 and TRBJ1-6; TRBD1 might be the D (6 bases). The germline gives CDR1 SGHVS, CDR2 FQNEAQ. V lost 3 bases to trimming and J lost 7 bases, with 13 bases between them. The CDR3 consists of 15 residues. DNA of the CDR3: TGTGCCAGCAGCTTTACCGGGACAAAGAATTCACCCCTCCACTTT. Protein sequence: CASSFTGTKNSPLHF.